This T cell receptor beta chain was sequenced during a study of cytomegalovirus exposure and HLA in healthy donors. Points from the study as a whole: Cytomegalovirus association was listed for about 150 TCR beta chains. Later on, an analysis found that several of the most significant clusters appeared to be linked to common viral pathogens, which included parvovirus B19.

The primer mix had 60 Vbeta and 13 Jbeta primers. Profiled with immunoSEQ multiplex PCR; TCRdb holds only in-frame clones, not every one. The sample lists fewer than 150,000 clones; around 75% were seen once. As for this clone: As yet, its antigen is unknown.

Germline loops: CDR1 MNHNS, CDR2 SASEGT. The V end was cut by 7 bases, the J end by 6 bases, with 19 bases between. This CDR3 has 15 amino acids. Sequencing was done on a sample of PBMCs. This TCR was sampled from a man between 25 and 39 years old in good health and CMV-seronegative. The genes are TRBV6-1 and TRBJ1-5; maybe TRBD1 (6 bases). CDR3 sequence reads: CASNGAGDVGQPQHF. CDR3 nucleotide sequence: TGTGCCAGCAACGGGGCAGGGGACGTTGGTCAGCCCCAGCATTTT.